This TCR beta chain was recorded in a study of T cells in Graves' hyperthyroidism and ophthalmopathy (dated by TCRdb to about 2019). In the study overall: Peripheral blood was collected at initial diagnosis, before any treatment. To identify TCR V-J signatures that set the groups apart, the researchers used a discovery cohort of more than 95 patients, made up of approximately 43 with Graves' ophthalmopathy and around 58 with stable Graves' hyperthyroidism. Prospective prediction of ophthalmopathy was tested in an independent validation cohort consisting of 18 hyperthyroidism patients and approximately 16 patients who later progressed to ophthalmopathy. The roughly 91 discovery patients were randomly divided into training and test sets at a 7:3 ratio. In about 6 Graves' hyperthyroidism patients, the study also compared T-cell repertoires from thyroid tissue with T-cell repertoires from blood. After blood sampling, hyperthyroidism patients were treated with methimazole at a starting dose of 30 mg daily, and ophthalmopathy patients were treated with high-dose intravenous methylprednisolone. TCR Vbeta CDR3 sequencing of fewer than 150 peripheral blood samples (approximately 44 ophthalmopathy, some 75 hyperthyroidism and roughly 17 progressor patients) is reported in the paper.

TCR beta CDR3 regions were amplified from RNA transcripts. The first round of RT-PCR for the TCR CDR3 was performed with the HTBI primer set and the Qiagen OneStep RT-PCR kit. The libraries were constructed in a second round of multiplex PCR and then size-selected and purified. Libraries were sequenced paired-end with 100 bp reads on an Illumina HiSeq2000. The published analysis was carried out like this. SOAPnuke was used to process the raw data, removing reads that contained adapters or uncalled bases, had a mean Phred below 15, or lacked an exact match to the constant primer or identifier. COPE v1.2.5 was used to merge the high-quality paired reads, and each unique nucleotide sequence was defined as a clonotype. MiTCR v1.1 was used to align clonotypes to the IMGT TRBV, TRBD and TRBJ reference segments. The analysis included only V-J combinations with a frequency above 0.0001, which together covered over 98% of the repertoires. A TCS score was defined as the ratio between F50 (clonal expansion) and ExV (chaos), using BLOSUM62-based TCRdist between CDR3 peptides within each V-J. Welch's t-statistics and random forest reduced around 520 V-J features to 13, which were used in a naive Bayes classifier (R e1071). In TCRdb, the public reads were trimmed at Q25 with fastp and aligned with MiXCR, with productive beta chains retained. All rows with the same CDR3 protein become a single entry with the most common DNA and genes. These V and J calls rely on TCRdb rather than the paper's analysis. Counted in this sample were about 360,000 distinct CDR3 sequences; about 18% of them appeared once. The ten most abundant clones make up 3% to 4% of the sample.

CDR1 is given as DFQATT and CDR2 as SNEGSKA, both from the germline V gene (reference sequence). The CDR3 has 15 amino acids, counting the end cysteine and phenylalanine. Left in the record is the CDR3 DNA by itself, 45 bases read in frame from the first base. Relative to germline, V is 6 bases shorter and J is 1 base shorter, with 15 bases between their ends. Stable Graves' hyperthyroidism was defined as no progression to ophthalmopathy during 18 months of follow-up. Hyperthyroidism patients were aged 18 to 65 years and newly diagnosed, with disease duration of less than 2 months. The study excluded patients with uncontrolled infections, other autoimmune diseases, pregnancy or lactation. Diagnoses relied on clinical symptoms, serum thyroxine and TRAb, thyroid ultrasound and orbital computed tomography. PBMCs were isolated from about 9 ml of fresh peripheral blood by Ficoll-Paque density gradient centrifugation. Total RNA was extracted with Trizol reagent, and quality was checked on an Agilent 2100 Bioanalyzer.

This clonotype has more than one count but fewer than ten. It lacks a known antigen. The input lacks base qualities; no much larger clone sits a single base away. What the study reported, not specific to this receptor: In cross-validation, a model built on a 13 V-J signature told ophthalmopathy apart from stable hyperthyroidism with approximately 90% sensitivity and 81% to 82% specificity, and in testing the same model reached 80%/75%. In validation, the model predicted progression to ophthalmopathy with approximately 71% sensitivity and approximately 72% specificity, a median of 6.5 months before onset. Most expanded thyroid clonotypes (frequency above 0.001) were also detected in blood, suggesting blood repertoires may reflect thyroid immune responses. No statistical method was used to fix the sample size in advance, and group allocation was not hidden from the investigators.

Sequenced input: blood. This clonotype was obtained from a woman aged 18-29 years with Graves' hyperthyroidism. The sequence joins TRBV20-1 to TRBJ2-2, with the D gene possibly TRBD1 or TRBD2, each one fitting 7 bases. Here is the DNA: TGCAGTGCCACTCAGGGGGGGGGGAACACCGGGGAGCTGTTTTTT. Translated, it gives CSATQGGGNTGELFF.